The 23 T cell receptor beta chains given below trace back to one sample, sequenced in a study of post-analysis software for immune sequencing data. Their antigen targets remain unknown. The TCR beta cDNA libraries carried unique molecular identifiers. TCRdb itself ran the PCR reads through MiXCR, one entry per CDR3 protein. The sample yields about 770,000 distinct CDR3 sequences, under 60% seen once. Study outcomes and limitations: The five TRBV segments detected at higher frequency in patients than in controls included TRBV5-6, TRBV5-1 and TRBV20-1.

What was sequenced was blood. The receptors were gathered from a girl aged 10-17 years with multiple sclerosis.

The J gene is TRBJ2-3, the V gene TRBV5-1; D assignment may be TRBD1 or TRBD2 (5 bases each). Deletions cut 0 bases from V and 2 bases from J, with 10 bases between. Germline-derived CDR1 and CDR2 are SGHRS and YFSETQ. CDR3 size: 15 residues. CDR3 region: CASSLGVGDTDTQYF. The CDR3 DNA is TGCGCCAGCAGCTTGGGCGTGGGGGACACAGATACGCAGTATTTT. Filled out from reference TRBV5-1 and TRBJ2-3, the complete variable domain reads KAGVTQTPRYLIKTRGQQVTLSCSPISGHRSVSWYQQTPGQGLQFLFEYFSETQRNKGNFPGRFSGRQFSNSRSEMNVSTLELGDSALYLCASSLGVGDTDTQYFGPGTRLTVL.

This rearrangement joins TRBV6-6 to TRBJ1-2; D gene unclear. CDR1 and CDR2 from the germline V gene are MNHNY and SVGAGI (reference sequence). V dropped 2 bases and J dropped 0 bases, with 7 bases sitting between them. This CDR3 is 14 amino acids long. CDR3 nucleotide sequence: TGTGCCAGCAGTTACGAACTAGCTAACTATGGCTACACCTTC. Its protein product is CASSYELANYGYTF.

The V gene is TRBV2, the J gene TRBJ1-2; D ambiguous. The CDR3 loop spans 14 amino acids. Germline CDR1 reads SNHLY; CDR2 reads FYNNEI. Trimming shortened V by 7 bases and J by 2 bases, and 14 bases separated the two germline ends. This chain's CDR3 is CASTAVGQNYGYTF. CDR3 nucleotide sequence: TGTGCCAGCACCGCCGTGGGCCAGAACTATGGCTACACCTTC.

The chain recombines TRBV11-2 with TRBJ1-2; a possible D gene is TRBD1 (6 bases). CDR1 is SGHAT and CDR2 is FQNNGV in the germline V gene. There are 15 residues in the CDR3. V was shortened by 5 bases and J by 6 bases, with 19 bases between the two germline ends. The CDR3 loop is CASSTPGAVDNGYTF. CDR3 nucleotides: TGTGCCAGCAGCACACCGGGGGCCGTCGATAATGGCTACACCTTC.

This clonotype occurred once. The conserved phenylalanine or tryptophan normally closing the CDR3 is absent here, so this likely arose from a read error. The chain uses TRBV20-1 and TRBJ2-1, with TRBD2 matching over 12 bases. The CDR3 length is 14 residues. Germline CDR1 reads DFQATT; CDR2 reads SNEGSKA (reference sequence). Trimming cost V 3 bases and J 4 bases; bases outside gene matches: 1. CDR3 DNA: TGCAGTGCTAGGCTAGCGGGAGGGTACAATGAGCAGTTCTGC. It specifies CSARLAGGYNEQFC.

The chain couples TRBV10-2 to TRBJ1-2; possibly TRBD1 for D (5 bases). CDR1 WSHSY and CDR2 SAAADI come from the germline V gene. The CDR3 contains 15 residues. Trimming stripped 2 bases from V and 3 bases from J, with 13 bases between. DNA for the CDR3: TGCGCCAGCAGTGAGCGGGGGGGAGGGGACTATGGCTACACCTTC. Encoded protein: CASSERGGGDYGYTF.

In its sample, this clonotype was seen once. The chain links TRBV7-2 to TRBJ2-1; D gene unclear. Trimming removed 5 bases at V and 5 bases at J, with 16 bases between. Germline assignment: CDR1 SGHTA and CDR2 FQGNSA. The CDR3 is 15 amino acids. CDR3 sequence: CASSPPIGVHNEQFF. The CDR3 region has the DNA TGTGCCAGCAGCCCCCCGATAGGTGTCCACAATGAGCAGTTCTTC.

The chain is built from TRBV27 and TRBJ2-1, with TRBD2 identical over 10 bases. The CDR3 runs to 15 residues. With 7 bases clipped from V and 6 bases from J, the junction kept 9 bases outside the gene matches. Germline lookup yields CDR1 MNHEY and CDR2 SMNVEV (reference sequence). CDR3 sequence (DNA): TGTGCCAGCATCCAGTCCGGGACTAGCGTCAATGAGCAGTTCTTC. Residues: CASIQSGTSVNEQFF.

This clonotype was detected a few times. The gene calls are TRBV7-2 and TRBJ2-3, with 9 bases fitting TRBD2. Germline V gene lookup returns CDR1 SGHTA and CDR2 FQGNSA. The J segment lost 6 bases and the V segment lost 0 bases, leaving 4 bases of the junction unmatched. The CDR3 is 15 residues long. CDR3 sequence reads: CASSLAVTSGDTQYF. DNA for the CDR3: TGTGCCAGCAGCTTAGCGGTCACTAGCGGGGATACGCAGTATTTT.

The chain employs TRBV10-3 and TRBJ2-5, with a tentative D call TRBD2 (6 bases). The DNA end favors TRBJ2-7, so the J call may be wrong. There are 12 residues in the CDR3. The germline gives CDR1 ENHRY, CDR2 SYGVKD. The DNA of the CDR3 is TGTGCCATCAGTGAAGCGGGTCACGAGCAGTACTTC. It yields the protein CAISEAGHEQYF.

This clonotype has a handful of counts. The V and J genes are TRBV29-1 and TRBJ1-2, with D unclear. The CDR3 has 14 residues. V was pared by 0 bases and J by 6 bases, with 14 bases between. Per germline, CDR1 SQVTM and CDR2 ANQGSEA. The chain's CDR3 is CSVEDPVTVHGYTF. The CDR3, as DNA: TGCAGCGTTGAAGATCCCGTTACAGTTCATGGCTACACCTTC. The complete variable domain, with remaining parts taken from reference TRBV29-1 and TRBJ1-2, reads SAVISQKPSRDICQRGTSLTIQCQVDSQVTMMFWYRQQPGQSLTLIATANQGSEATYESGFVIDKFPISRPNLTFSTLTVSNMSPEDSSIYLCSVEDPVTVHGYTFGSGTRLTVV.

This clonotype has just a few counts. The chain employs TRBV4-3 and TRBJ2-1; 11 nucleotides agree with TRBD2. Germline V gene sequence: CDR1 LGHNA, CDR2 YSLEER. J gave up 1 base and V 4 bases, and 3 bases lay outside the gene matches. The CDR3 consists of 16 residues. The CDR3 protein is CASSPGTSGSYNEQFF. DNA for the CDR3: TGCGCCAGCAGCCCCGGGACTAGCGGTTCCTACAATGAGCAGTTCTTC.

The table lists this clonotype with a few counts. V and J are TRBV29-1 and TRBJ2-5; maybe TRBD2 (5 bases). The assigned J gene may be wrong: the sequence end matches TRBJ2-7 better. This CDR3 region has 12 residues. The germline CDR1 and CDR2 sequences are SQVTM and ANQGSEA. CDR3: CSVVEGTYEQYF. The CDR3 bases are TGCAGCGTTGTTGAGGGAACCTACGAGCAGTACTTC.

This sequence joins TRBV4-3 and TRBJ1-2, with D possibly TRBD1 on 5 matching bases. The V gene's germline CDR1 is LGHNA and CDR2 YSLEER. The CDR3 sequence is 14 residues long. V lost 4 bases and J 8 bases, leaving 17 bases between the germline ends. CDR3 sequence: CASSPQRQGSGYTF. The CDR3 DNA reads as TGCGCCAGCAGCCCCCAGAGGCAGGGCTCAGGCTACACCTTC.

This clonotype has only a few counts. The V and J genes are TRBV7-2 and TRBJ1-2; no definite D call. This CDR3 is built from 17 residues. The V end lost 1 base, the J end lost 2 bases, and 17 bases lay between the germline ends. In germline, CDR1 is SGHTA, CDR2 FQGNSA. CDR3 loop: CASSLVGFGRTNYGYTF. The CDR3 DNA sequence: TGTGCCAGCAGCTTAGTGGGGTTTGGCAGGACGAACTATGGCTACACCTTC.

This clonotype was recorded a few times. The DNA of the CDR3 is TGTGCCAGCAGAGCTTCCGGGACCGTGAATTCACCCCTCCACTTT. Translating it yields CASRASGTVNSPLHF. V and J are TRBV6-1 and TRBJ1-6; maybe TRBD1 (5 bases). The CDR3 contains 15 residues. Trimming removed 6 bases from V and 7 bases from J, with 16 bases in between. Germline V gene data show CDR1 as MNHNS and CDR2 as SASEGT.

The V call is TRBV20-1, the J call TRBJ2-4; TRBD2 agrees at 7 bases. V gave up 6 bases and J gave up 11 bases; unmatched junction bases: 7. The CDR3 has 11 amino acids. CDR1 and CDR2 (germline): DFQATT, SNEGSKA (reference sequence). As DNA, the CDR3 is TGCAGTGCCAGGGCGGGGGAGTTTCAGTACTTC. Residues: CSARAGEFQYF.

V is TRBV24-1 and J is TRBJ2-1; 11 bases map to TRBD1. This CDR3 has 19 amino acids. Losses at the gene ends were 3 bases for V and 1 base for J; bases not matched to a gene: 10. Germline V lookup: CDR1 KGHDR, CDR2 SFDVKD. CDR3 nucleotides: TGTGCCACCAGTGATCTGGGACAGGGGGAGAAGTGGTCCTACAATGAGCAGTTCTTC. It is translated as CATSDLGQGEKWSYNEQFF.

The CDR3 loop reads CASSLGGSVSYEQYF. In DNA form, the CDR3 reads TGTGCCAGCAGCTTAGGCGGCAGCGTTTCCTACGAGCAGTACTTC. The chain couples TRBV7-9 to TRBJ2-7; D not certain. V lost 1 base, J lost 1 base, and 11 bases lay in between. Germline CDR1 and CDR2: SEHNR and FQNEAQ (reference sequence). There are 15 residues in the CDR3.

The V call is TRBV20-1, the J call TRBJ2-4; 9 bases line up with TRBD2. The CDR3 is 15 residues long. Germline V gene sequence: CDR1 DFQATT, CDR2 SNEGSKA (reference sequence). V was pared by 1 base and J by 6 bases, with 7 bases of the junction left unmatched. The CDR3 sequence is CSARVGGRARNIQYF. The CDR3 DNA follows: TGCAGTGCTAGAGTCGGCGGGAGGGCCCGAAACATTCAGTACTTC.

V is TRBV10-2 and J is TRBJ2-3; D might be TRBD1 or TRBD2, each matching 5 bases. The CDR3 length is 16 residues. Germline V gene lookup returns CDR1 WSHSY and CDR2 SAAADI. V gave up 0 bases and J gave up 6 bases, with 16 bases separating them. DNA for the CDR3: TGCGCCAGCAGTGAGTCTCGCGGAGGCTCAGGGGATACGCAGTATTTT. Translating it yields CASSESRGGSGDTQYF.

The V and J genes are TRBV7-2 and TRBJ1-2, with TRBD1 as a possible D gene (5 bases). Germline V lookup: CDR1 SGHTA, CDR2 FQGNSA. CDR3 length: 15 residues. V was cut by 3 bases and J by 2 bases, with 13 bases left in between. The CDR3 DNA reads as TGTGCCAGCAGCTTCACTACCGGGACCAACTATGGCTACACCTTC. The encoded protein is CASSFTTGTNYGYTF.

The chain employs TRBV7-3 and TRBJ2-3, with D possibly TRBD2 on 5 matching bases. Between the trimmed V and J ends, which lost 5 bases and 6 bases, there was a span of 12 bases. CDR3 length: 13 amino acids. CDR1 is SGHTA, CDR2 FQGTGA, per germline. CDR3 nucleotide sequence: TGTGCCAGCAGCCGTGTGAGGGAGGATACGCAGTATTTT. This gives the protein CASSRVREDTQYF.